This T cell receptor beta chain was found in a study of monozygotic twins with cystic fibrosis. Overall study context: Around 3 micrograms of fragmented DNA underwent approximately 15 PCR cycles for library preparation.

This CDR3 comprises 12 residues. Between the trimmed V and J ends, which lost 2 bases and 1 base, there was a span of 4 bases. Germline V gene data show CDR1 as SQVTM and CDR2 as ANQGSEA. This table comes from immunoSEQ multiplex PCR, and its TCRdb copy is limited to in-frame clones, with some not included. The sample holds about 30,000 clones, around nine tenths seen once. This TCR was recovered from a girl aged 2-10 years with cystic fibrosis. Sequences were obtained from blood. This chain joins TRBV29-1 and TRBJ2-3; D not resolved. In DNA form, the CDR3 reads TGCAGCGTTGAAACAGGCACAGATACGCAGTATTTT. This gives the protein CSVETGTDTQYF.